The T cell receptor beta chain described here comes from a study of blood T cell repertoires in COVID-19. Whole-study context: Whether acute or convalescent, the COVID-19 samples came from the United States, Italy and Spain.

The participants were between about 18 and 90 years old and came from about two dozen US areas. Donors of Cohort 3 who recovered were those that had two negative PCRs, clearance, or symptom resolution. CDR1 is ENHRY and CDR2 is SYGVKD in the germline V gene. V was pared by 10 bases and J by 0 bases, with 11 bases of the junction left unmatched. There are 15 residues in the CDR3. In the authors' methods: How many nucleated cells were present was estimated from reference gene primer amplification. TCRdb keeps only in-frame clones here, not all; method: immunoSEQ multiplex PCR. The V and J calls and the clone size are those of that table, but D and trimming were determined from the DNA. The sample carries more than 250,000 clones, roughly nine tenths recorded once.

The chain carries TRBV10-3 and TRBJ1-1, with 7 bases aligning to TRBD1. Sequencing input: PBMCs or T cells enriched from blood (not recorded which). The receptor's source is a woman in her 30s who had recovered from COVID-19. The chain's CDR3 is CATNGRQGMNTEAFF. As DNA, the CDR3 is TGTGCCACCAACGGGCGACAGGGTATGAACACTGAAGCTTTCTTT.